The clone carrying this TCR beta chain was detected ten times or more. Researchers took RNA transcripts and amplified the TCR beta CDR3 regions from them. Primed by the HTBI set, a first-round RT-PCR was run on the TCR CDR3. TCRdb itself ran the multiplex PCR reads through MiXCR, one entry per CDR3 protein. The sample yields some 500,000 distinct CDR3 sequences, roughly 16% seen once. Patients showing uncontrolled infection, other autoimmune disease, pregnancy or lactation were ineligible. These data are taken from a study of T cells in Graves' hyperthyroidism and ophthalmopathy. This CDR3 comprises 15 residues. Trimming stripped 2 bases from V and 2 bases from J, with 12 bases between. Germline values: CDR1 MNHEY, CDR2 SVGAGI.

This receptor was taken from a young woman with Graves' ophthalmopathy. The chain has TRBV6-5 and TRBJ1-1; tentative D call: TRBD1 (6 bases). Material for sequencing was blood. The CDR3 loop reads CASSYVGGANTEAFF. The CDR3 DNA follows: TGTGCCAGCAGTTACGTTGGGGGCGCAAACACTGAAGCTTTCTTT.